One T cell receptor beta chain is described in this entry. Its antigen is currently unknown. These data are taken from a study of cytomegalovirus exposure and HLA in healthy donors. Regarding the study as a whole: As confirmed in vitro, three CMV-associated chains were specific for CMV antigens. Usually a TCR sequence was rare, but some public TCRs were found in many donors.

The germline CDR1 and CDR2 sequences are MRHNA and SNTAGT. The CDR3 is made up of 16 amino acids. V dropped 4 bases and J dropped 0; count of bases not matched to a gene: 4. The donors were in the 120-subject validation cohort; that cohort was separate from the roughly 700-subject first cohort. Some clones are missing from TCRdb's copy, which holds only in-frame ones; the method was immunoSEQ multiplex PCR. The sample lists more than 85,000 clones, about 86% occurring once. This sequence was found in a woman in her late teens or twenties in good health and CMV-seropositive. The rearrangement links TRBV6-4 to TRBJ2-1; 9 bases agree with TRBD2. Sequencing was carried out using PBMCs. The CDR3 sequence is CASSVISGSSYNEQFF. DNA for the CDR3: TGTGCCAGCAGTGTAATTAGCGGGAGCTCCTACAATGAGCAGTTCTTC.